This T cell receptor (beta chain) was identified during a study (dated by TCRdb to 2014 to 2015). In terms of the full investigation: The study set out to test whether tumor-infiltrating Tregs in breast cancer get recruited from blood Tregs or are instead converted in situ from other CD4+ T cell subsets. The study at large found these results: The greatest overlap of tumor-infiltrating Treg TCR alpha and beta sequences was with tumor naive CD4+ T cells, followed next by blood naive CD4+ T cells. The larger-cohort validation was restricted to a single TCR beta V-J rearrangement rather than whole repertoires. The TCR gene usage of tumor memory CD4+ T cells clustered together with blood and lymph node memory CD4+ cells and with lymph node naive CD4+ cells.

In this sample, this clonotype turned up a few times. Its recognized antigen is unknown. No qualities accompany the bases; no much larger clone lies one base away. Full-length TCR variable regions were amplified by 5' RACE PCR with constant-region reverse primers, followed by semi-nested PCR with Nested Universal Primer A. Using the ReliaPrep RNA Cell Miniprep System, total RNA was extracted, and the SMARTer RACE 5'/3' Kit was then used to reverse transcribe the RNA into 5'RACE-ready cDNA. Multiplex adaptors were used to barcode full-length TCR alpha and beta libraries, and the barcoded libraries were sequenced on an Illumina MiSeq. On the study's bioinformatics: Sequencing data were pooled across the five patients for each of nine subset-tissue groups and compared by unsupervised clustering of TCR gene usage. The Morisita-Horn index was used to calculate repertoire similarity, with shared sequences weighted according to their contribution to each repertoire. TCRdb ran its own pipeline on the public reads, namely fastp trimming at Q25 and MiXCR clone calling, and kept in-frame beta chains. Every entry covers one CDR3 protein and lists the most common genes and DNA from its rows. TCRdb assigned the V and J calls; the authors' analysis was not used. The sample table records roughly 52,000 distinct CDR3 sequences; under 20% of these occur just once. Of the sample, under 3% is held by the ten largest clones.

To purify naive CD4+ T cells, the Miltenyi Naive CD4+ T Cell Isolation kit was used, and CD25 microbeads served to deplete Tregs. Tregs, naive and memory CD4+ T cells from tumor, blood and ipsilateral draining lymph nodes of a few breast cancer patients underwent full-length TCR alpha and beta sequencing. Mononuclear cells from lymph nodes or approximately 50 ml of peripheral blood were isolated by Ficoll density gradient centrifugation. FACS confirmed that the sorted cell populations were more than 90% pure. Counted from cysteine to phenylalanine, this CDR3 has 15 amino acids. CDR3 DNA is the only sequence kept; it has 45 bases, read in frame from the first base. Germline trimming: 5 bases from V, 4 bases from J; junction bases outside gene matches: 9. Via the germline V gene (reference sequence), CDR1 is DFQATT and CDR2 SNEGSKA.

Sequencing used naive CD4+ T cells sorted from blood. The cell subset or site tag for this specimen amounts to: naive CD4+ T cells, CD4+CD45RA+CD25-. The chain was built from TRBV20-1 and TRBJ2-1, and TRBD2 matches 9 of the central bases. The receptor was derived from a female donor with breast cancer. The CDR3 amino acid sequence is: CSAPRRLADYNEQFF. The nucleotide sequence reads as follows: TGCAGTGCTCCCCGCCGACTAGCGGATTACAATGAGCAGTTCTTC.